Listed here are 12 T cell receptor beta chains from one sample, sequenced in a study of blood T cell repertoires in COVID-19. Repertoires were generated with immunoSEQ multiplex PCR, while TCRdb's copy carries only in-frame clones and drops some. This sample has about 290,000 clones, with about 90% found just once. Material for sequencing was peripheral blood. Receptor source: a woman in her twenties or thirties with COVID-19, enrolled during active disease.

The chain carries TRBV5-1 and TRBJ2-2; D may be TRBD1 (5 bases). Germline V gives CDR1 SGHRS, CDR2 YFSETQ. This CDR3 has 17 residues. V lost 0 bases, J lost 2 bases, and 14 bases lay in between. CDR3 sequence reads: CASSLGLTVLNTGELFF. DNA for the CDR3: TGCGCCAGCAGCTTGGGTCTGACAGTTTTAAACACCGGGGAGCTGTTTTTT.

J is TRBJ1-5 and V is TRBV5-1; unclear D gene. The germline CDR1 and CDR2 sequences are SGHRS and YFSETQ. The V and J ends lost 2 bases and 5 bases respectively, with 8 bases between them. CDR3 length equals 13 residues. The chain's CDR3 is CASSFTVDQPQHF. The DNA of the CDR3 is TGCGCCAGCAGCTTCACAGTTGATCAGCCCCAGCATTTT.

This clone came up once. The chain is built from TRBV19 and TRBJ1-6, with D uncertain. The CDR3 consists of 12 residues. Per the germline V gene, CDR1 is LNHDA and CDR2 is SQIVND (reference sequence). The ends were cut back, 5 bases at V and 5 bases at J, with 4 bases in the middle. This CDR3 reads CASSANNSPLHF. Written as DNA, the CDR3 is TGTGCCAGTAGTGCTAATAATTCACCCCTCCACTTT.

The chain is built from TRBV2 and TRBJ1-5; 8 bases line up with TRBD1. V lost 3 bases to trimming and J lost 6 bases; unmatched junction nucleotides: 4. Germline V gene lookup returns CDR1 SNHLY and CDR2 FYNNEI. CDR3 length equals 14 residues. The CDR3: CASSEETGAQPQHF. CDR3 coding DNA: TGTGCCAGCAGTGAGGAGACAGGGGCTCAGCCCCAGCATTTT.

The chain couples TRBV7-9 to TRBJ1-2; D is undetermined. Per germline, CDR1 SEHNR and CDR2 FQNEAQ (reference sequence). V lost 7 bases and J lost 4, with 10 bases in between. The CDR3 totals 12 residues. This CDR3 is CASTRGFYGYTF. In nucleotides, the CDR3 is TGTGCCAGCACAAGAGGATTCTATGGCTACACCTTC.

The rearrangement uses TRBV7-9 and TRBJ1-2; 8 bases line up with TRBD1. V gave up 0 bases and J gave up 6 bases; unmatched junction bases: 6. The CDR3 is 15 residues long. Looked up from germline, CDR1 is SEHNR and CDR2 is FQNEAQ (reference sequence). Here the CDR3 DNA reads TGTGCCAGCAGCTTAGCGAGGGCAGGGGGCAATGGCTACACCTTC. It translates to CASSLARAGGNGYTF.

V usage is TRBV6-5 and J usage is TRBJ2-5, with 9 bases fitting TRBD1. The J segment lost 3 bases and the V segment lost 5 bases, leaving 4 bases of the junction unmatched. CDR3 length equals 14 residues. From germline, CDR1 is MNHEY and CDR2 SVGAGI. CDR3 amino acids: CASSTGTGKETQYF. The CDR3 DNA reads TGTGCCAGCAGTACCGGGACAGGGAAAGAGACCCAGTACTTC.

CDR3 protein: CASSFTGVDEKLFF. DNA of the CDR3: TGTGCCAGCAGTTTTACAGGGGTAGACGAAAAACTGTTTTTT. The chain employs TRBV6-5 and TRBJ1-4; 7 bases are shared with TRBD1. CDR1 MNHEY and CDR2 SVGAGI come from the germline V gene. The CDR3 runs to 14 residues. J was trimmed by 8 bases and V by 4 bases; bases with no gene match: 7.

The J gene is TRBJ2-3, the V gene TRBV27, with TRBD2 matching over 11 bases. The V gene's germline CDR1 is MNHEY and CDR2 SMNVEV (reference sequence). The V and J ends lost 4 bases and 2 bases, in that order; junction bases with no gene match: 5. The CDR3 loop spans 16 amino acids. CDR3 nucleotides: TGTGCCAGCAGTTCGTCGACTAGCGGGGCCACAGATACGCAGTATTTT. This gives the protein CASSSSTSGATDTQYF.

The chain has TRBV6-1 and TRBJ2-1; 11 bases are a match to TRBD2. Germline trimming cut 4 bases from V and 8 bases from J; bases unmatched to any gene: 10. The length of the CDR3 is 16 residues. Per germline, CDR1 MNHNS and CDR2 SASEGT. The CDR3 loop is CASSAEGVLAGDEQFF. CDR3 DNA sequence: TGTGCCAGCAGTGCGGAGGGCGTACTAGCGGGGGATGAGCAGTTCTTC.

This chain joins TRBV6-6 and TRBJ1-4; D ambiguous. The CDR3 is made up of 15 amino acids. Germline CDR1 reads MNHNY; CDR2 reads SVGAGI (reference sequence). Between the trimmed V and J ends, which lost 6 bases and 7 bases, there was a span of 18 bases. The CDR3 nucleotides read TGTGCCAGCAGCTACGGGAGTCAGGTTTTTGAAAAACTGTTTTTT. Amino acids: CASSYGSQVFEKLFF.

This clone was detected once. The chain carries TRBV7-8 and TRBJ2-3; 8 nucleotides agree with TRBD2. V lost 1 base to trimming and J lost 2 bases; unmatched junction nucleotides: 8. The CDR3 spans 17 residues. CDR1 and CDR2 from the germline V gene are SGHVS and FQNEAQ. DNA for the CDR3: TGTGCCAGCAGCTTAGTCGGGGGGGGACACGTCACAGATACGCAGTATTTT. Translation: CASSLVGGGHVTDTQYF. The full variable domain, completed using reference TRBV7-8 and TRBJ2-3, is GAGVSQSPRYKVAKRGQDVALRCDPISGHVSLFWYQQALGQGPEFLTYFQNEAQLDKSGLPSDRFFAERPEGSVSTLKIQRTQQEDSAVYLCASSLVGGGHVTDTQYFGPGTRLTVL.